This TCR beta chain is drawn from a study of blood T cell repertoires in COVID-19. Trimming cost V 7 bases and J 3 bases, with 21 bases left between them. The length of the CDR3 is 16 residues. Germline V gives CDR1 MGHRA, CDR2 YSYEKL. Per the study methods: Scientists estimated how many nucleated cells there were by amplifying reference gene primers. Clones were sequenced by immunoSEQ multiplex PCR, and TCRdb holds only the in-frame ones, with some missing. V and J calls and clone size come straight from that table; D and trimming were deduced from the DNA. The sample has some 400,000 clones; around 87% are singletons.

The chain carries TRBV4-1 and TRBJ1-2; D is possibly TRBD1 (5 bases). The sample comprised peripheral blood. This TCR came from a human donor in a cohort sampled during active COVID-19. In DNA, the CDR3 is TGCGCCAGCAAGCCGGGTTTGTTAGGGGCCGACTATGGCTACACCTTC. This codes for CASKPGLLGADYGYTF.